Listed below are T cell receptor beta chains from one sample, sequenced in a study of OX40 agonist ivuxolimab in advanced cancers. The repertoire was sequenced with immunoSEQ multiplex PCR; TCRdb's copy has only in-frame clones and lacks some. The sample yields tens of thousands of clones, around 90% seen once. The material sequenced was CD4+ or CD8+ T cells sorted from blood, taken in a trial of the OX40 agonist ivuxolimab. These receptor sequences come from an adult with an advanced solid tumor such as melanoma, head and neck, liver or kidney cancer. Each CDR3 is given with its conserved first and last residue. The D gene is left open where the match is weak. Clone sizes are given selectively: once, few, many, or a class where the clone is expanded.

v_gene	abundance	d_gene	j_gene	CDR3aa	CDR3nt
TRBV9	once	NA	TRBJ2-3	CASSVEYSTDTQYF	TGTGCCAGCAGCGTAGAATATAGCACAGATACGCAGTATTTT
TRBV27	NA	NA	TRBJ1-5	CASVSLGRGYSNQPQHF	TGTGCCAGCGTCTCTTTAGGCAGGGGCTATAGCAATCAGCCCCAGCATTTT
TRBV9	once	TRBD2	TRBJ2-7	CASSVEPSGSYEQYF	TGTGCCAGCAGCGTAGAGCCTAGCGGCTCCTACGAGCAGTACTTC
TRBV5-6	once	NA	TRBJ1-5	CASSHSGGQPQHF	TGTGCCAGCAGCCACAGCGGGGGGCAGCCCCAACATTTT
TRBV5-4	NA	NA	TRBJ2-7	CASSRRTDKGYEQYF	TGTGCCAGCAGCCGCCGGACAGATAAGGGGTACGAGCAGTACTTC
TRBV18	NA	NA	TRBJ2-4	CASSPSGALAKNIQYF	TGTGCCAGCTCACCCTCCGGGGCCCTAGCCAAAAACATTCAGTACTTC
TRBV11-2	NA	NA	TRBJ1-6	CASSSTDSYNSPLHF	TGTGCCAGCAGCTCGACTGACTCCTATAATTCACCCCTCCACTTT
TRBV7-9	once	NA	TRBJ2-7	CASTSSKGRDHEQYF	TGTGCCAGCACCTCTTCGAAGGGCAGGGACCACGAGCAGTACTTC
TRBV6-6	NA	NA	TRBJ1-3	CASIKEGVYSGNTIYF	TGTGCCAGCATTAAAGAAGGGGTTTACTCTGGAAACACCATATATTTT
TRBV29-1	many	NA	TRBJ1-1	CSVEGGEAFF	TGCAGCGTTGAAGGGGGGGAGGCTTTCTTT
TRBV5-1	NA	NA	TRBJ2-7	CASSLVGTLSYEQYF	TGCGCCAGCAGCTTGGTCGGGACACTCTCCTACGAGCAGTACTTC
TRBV30	NA	NA	TRBJ2-2	CAWAPTETGELFF	TGTGCCTGGGCCCCAACAGAAACCGGGGAGCTGTTTTTT
TRBV2	NA	NA	TRBJ2-3	CADTANGGPTDTQYF	TGTGCCGACACGGCAAACGGAGGGCCGACAGATACGCAGTATTTT
TRBV28	NA	NA	TRBJ1-6	CASSPPLSWYSPLHF	TGTGCCAGCAGTCCCCCCCTAAGTTGGTATTCACCCCTCCACTTT
TRBV11-2	NA	TRBD2	TRBJ2-5	CASSQRTSSSETQYF	TGTGCCAGCAGCCAAAGGACTAGCTCTTCCGAGACCCAGTACTTC
TRBV7-8	NA	TRBD2	TRBJ2-3	CASSLERGRTDTQYF	TGTGCCAGCAGCTTAGAGCGGGGCCGCACAGATACGCAGTATTTT
TRBV6-1	NA	TRBD2	TRBJ2-7	CASSDDGRSSYEQYF	TGTGCCAGCAGTGATGACGGGAGGAGCTCCTACGAGCAGTACTTC